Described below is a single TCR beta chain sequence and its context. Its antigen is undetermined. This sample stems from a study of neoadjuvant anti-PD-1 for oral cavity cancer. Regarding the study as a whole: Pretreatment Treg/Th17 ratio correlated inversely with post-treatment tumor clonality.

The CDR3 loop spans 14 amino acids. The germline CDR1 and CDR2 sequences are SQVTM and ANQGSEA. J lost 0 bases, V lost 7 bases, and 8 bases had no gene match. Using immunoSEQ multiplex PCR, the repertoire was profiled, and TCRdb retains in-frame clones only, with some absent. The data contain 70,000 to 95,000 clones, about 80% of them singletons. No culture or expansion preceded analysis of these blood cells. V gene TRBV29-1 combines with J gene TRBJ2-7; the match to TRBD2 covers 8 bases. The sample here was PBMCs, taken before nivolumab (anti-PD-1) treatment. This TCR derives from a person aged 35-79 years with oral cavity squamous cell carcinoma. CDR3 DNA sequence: TGCAGCGGGGGAAGCGGGAGTAACTCCTACGAGCAGTACTTC. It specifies CSGGSGSNSYEQYF.